The TCR beta chain under discussion was sequenced for a study of cytomegalovirus exposure and HLA in healthy donors. The wider study: HLA-typed donors were the source of roughly 80 million unique TCRs held in an early data release. Findings and limits, study-wide: Presence/absence comparisons presumed near-even sequencing depth among donors. HLA allele associations emerged for 15,000 to 20,000 TCR beta sequences in a later analysis, at 0.05 false discovery rate. Later analysis demonstrated an association between a missense DCLRE1C variant and TCR beta V- and J-gene trimming.

V lost 7 bases to trimming and J lost 2 bases; unmatched junction nucleotides: 4. From germline, CDR1 is MDHEN and CDR2 SYDVKM. The CDR3 has 13 residues. This clone appeared a single time. Its antigen is currently unknown. Primers for the PCR totalled 60 Vbeta and 13 Jbeta. Using immunoSEQ multiplex PCR, the repertoire was profiled, and TCRdb retains in-frame clones only, with some absent. This sample has around 120,000 clones; around 78% occur once, and the top ten carry over 1.5%. Sequencing was performed on PBMCs. This receptor was obtained from a woman aged 45-65 years in good health and CMV-seronegative. The rearrangement uses TRBV28 and TRBJ2-7, with 8 bases aligning to TRBD1. The CDR3 DNA follows: TGTGCCAGCACGAACAGGGGGACCTACGAGCAGTACTTC. Encoded protein: CASTNRGTYEQYF.